This T cell receptor beta chain was recorded in a study of blood T cell repertoires in COVID-19. Study-level information: Both acute and convalescent COVID-19 samples were obtained from the United States, Italy and Spain. Sources were T cells, B-cell-depleted T cells, or PBMCs; the material itself was cDNA or gDNA.

TCRdb keeps only in-frame clones here, not all; method: immunoSEQ multiplex PCR. The profile covers a few hundred thousand clones, with 75% to 90% appearing a single time and 3.7% taken by the ten largest. V was clipped by 6 bases and J by 4 bases; unmatched bases: 8. CDR1 and CDR2 from the germline V gene are LGHDT and YNNKEL (reference sequence). This CDR3 is built from 14 residues. The sequenced sample was peripheral blood. V and J are TRBV3-1 (or the pseudogene TRBV3-2) and TRBJ1-1; 7 positions agree with TRBD1. The receptor was isolated from a woman between 40 and 55 years old with acute or convalescent COVID-19. The CDR3 loop is CASRHRDSLTEAFF. Written as DNA, the CDR3 is TGTGCCAGCAGACACCGGGACAGCCTCACTGAAGCTTTCTTT.